This TCR beta chain was sequenced in a study of cytomegalovirus exposure and HLA in healthy donors. The PCR employed 60 Vbeta primers together with 13 Jbeta primers. Profiling relied on immunoSEQ multiplex PCR, and the TCRdb table lists in-frame clones only, not all of them. The table lists approximately 80,000 clones, roughly 77% of them singletons. The CDR3 is made up of 13 amino acids. Trimming stripped 8 bases from V and 9 bases from J, with 14 bases between. Germline V gene lookup returns CDR1 MDHEN and CDR2 SYDVKM. The chain employs TRBV28 and TRBJ1-6; a weak D match, TRBD1 (6 bases). The sequence came from a man aged 60 to 75 in good health and CMV-seronegative. The sequencing input was PBMCs. The CDR3 sequence: CASEQGESSPLHF. Written as DNA, the CDR3 is TGTGCCAGCGAACAGGGAGAGAGTTCACCCCTCCACTTT.